This passage covers 32 T cell receptor beta chains from one sample sequenced in a study of early T cells in non-severe SARS-CoV-2 infection. Via MiXCR, TCRdb re-called the 5' RACE reads, giving one row per CDR3 protein. The data show 70,000 to 95,000 distinct CDR3 sequences, about 10% seen once. Sequencing was performed on whole blood. The receptors derive from an adult who was a healthcare worker with PCR-confirmed SARS-CoV-2 infection or an uninfected control (not recorded which).

V usage is TRBV20-1 and J usage is TRBJ2-5, with unresolved D. V was cut by 5 bases and J by 5 bases, with 15 bases left in between. Germline V gene lookup returns CDR1 DFQATT and CDR2 SNEGSKA (reference sequence). The CDR3 covers 13 residues. Here the CDR3 reads CSAQRTGSETQYF. The CDR3 DNA reads as TGCAGTGCTCAACGGACGGGCTCGGAGACCCAGTACTTC.

This clonotype came up a few times. The chain carries TRBV12-3 or TRBV12-4 and TRBJ1-4; 7 nucleotides agree with TRBD1. This CDR3 region has 16 residues. The V segment lost 5 bases and the J segment 5 bases; nucleotides outside the gene matches: 11. The CDR3: CASSPAVTGNNEKLFF. The DNA for the CDR3 is TGTGCCAGCAGTCCCGCGGTGACAGGGAACAATGAAAAACTGTTTTTT.

Regarding this clonotype: This may be a read error, as it is one base from a much larger clone. The chain combines TRBV10-3 with TRBJ1-2, with D uncertain. From germline, CDR1 is ENHRY and CDR2 SYGVKD. This CDR3 spans 12 amino acids. V dropped 3 bases and J dropped 2 bases, with 4 bases sitting between them. The CDR3 DNA is TGTGCCATCAGTGAAGGGAACTATGGCTACACCTTC. Residues: CAISEGNYGYTF.

The chain links TRBV12-3 or TRBV12-4 to TRBJ1-2; the match to TRBD1 covers 9 bases. The ends lost 5 bases at V and 2 bases at J; junction bases unmatched: 3. The CDR3 loop spans 14 amino acids. CDR3 in amino acids: CASSRQGENYGYTF. The CDR3, as DNA: TGTGCCAGCAGTAGACAGGGGGAGAACTATGGCTACACCTTC.

The genes are TRBV29-1 and TRBJ2-1, with unresolved D. CDR1 is SQVTM, CDR2 ANQGSEA, per germline. CDR3 length: 12 residues. Trimming took 7 bases from V and 8 from J, leaving 15 bases between them. The DNA of the CDR3 is TGCAGCGCCCAACTCGGGTGGGATGAGCAGTTCTTC. Its translation: CSAQLGWDEQFF.

The chain couples TRBV11-2 to TRBJ2-6, with D tentatively TRBD1 or TRBD2 (5 bases each). CDR3 size: 19 residues. The V end lost 1 base, the J end lost 0 bases, and 16 bases lay between the germline ends. Germline CDR1 and CDR2: SGHAT and FQNNGV. In DNA, the CDR3 is TGTGCCAGCAGCTTAGTAGGGGAGTCCACCAGCTCTGGGGCCAACGTCCTGACTTTC. This gives the protein CASSLVGESTSSGANVLTF.

The table lists this clonotype with many counts. V usage is TRBV5-4 and J usage is TRBJ2-2; D unclear. Germline V gives CDR1 SGHNT, CDR2 YYREEE (reference sequence). Trimming removed 1 base from V and 6 bases from J, with 7 bases in between. The CDR3 covers 13 residues. CDR3 nucleotides: TGTGCCAGCAGCTTGCCCGGGCCCGGGGAGCTGTTTTTT. Its protein product is CASSLPGPGELFF.

This clonotype was seen more than once but under ten times. J is TRBJ2-7 and V is TRBV6-1; no clear D gene. The germline gives CDR1 MNHNS, CDR2 SASEGT. The CDR3 totals 14 residues. Trimming cost V 2 bases and J 4 bases, with 12 bases left between them. CDR3 residues: CASSELRQSYEQYF. The DNA for the CDR3 is TGTGCCAGCAGTGAACTCCGGCAGAGTTACGAGCAGTACTTC.

The table lists this clonotype with many counts. The chain joins TRBV6-6 to TRBJ1-4; 10 bases agree with TRBD1. Germline CDR1 reads MNHNY; CDR2 reads SVGAGI (reference sequence). This CDR3 region has 15 residues. Losses at the gene ends were 6 bases for V and 6 bases for J; bases not matched to a gene: 7. The CDR3 region is CASSRPGQGDEKLFF. CDR3 in DNA: TGTGCCAGCAGCAGACCCGGACAGGGGGATGAAAAACTGTTTTTT.

The chain recombines TRBV5-1 with TRBJ1-1, with 9 bases identical to TRBD1. CDR1 is SGHRS, CDR2 YFSETQ, per germline. J lost 5 bases, V lost 0 bases, and 2 bases had no gene match. This CDR3 contains 14 residues. CDR3 region: CASSLEGQGTEAFF. The DNA for the CDR3 is TGCGCCAGCAGCTTGGAGGGACAGGGTACTGAAGCTTTCTTT.

This clonotype was recorded many times. The gene calls are TRBV27 and TRBJ1-4; tentatively, D is TRBD1 (6 bases). This CDR3 contains 16 residues. Germline CDR1 MNHEY, CDR2 SMNVEV (reference sequence). Trimming removed 5 bases from V and 1 base from J, with 14 bases in between. The DNA for the CDR3 is TGTGCCAGCAGTCTTGCACAGGGATTAACTAATGAAAAACTGTTTTTT. Translated: CASSLAQGLTNEKLFF.

This clonotype was recorded a few times. This chain uses TRBV29-1 with TRBJ2-2; no reliable D call. Trimming shortened V by 2 bases and J by 2 bases, and 9 bases separated the two germline ends. The CDR3 totals 14 residues. Germline V gene data show CDR1 as SQVTM and CDR2 as ANQGSEA. This CDR3 is CSVESQFNTGELFF. Written as DNA, the CDR3 is TGCAGCGTTGAAAGCCAATTCAACACCGGGGAGCTGTTTTTT.

This clonotype was seen many times. V gene TRBV30 combines with J gene TRBJ2-7, with TRBD2 matching 12 bases. The CDR3 has 13 residues. The V gene's germline CDR1 is GTSNPN and CDR2 SVGIG (reference sequence). J was trimmed by 2 bases and V by 8 bases; bases with no gene match: 4. The CDR3 here is CAGRTSGAYEQYF. The CDR3 DNA sequence: TGTGCCGGTAGGACTAGCGGGGCCTACGAGCAGTACTTC.

This clonotype was seen many times. The V gene is TRBV19, the J gene TRBJ2-1, with TRBD2 matching over 8 bases. The germline gives CDR1 LNHDA, CDR2 SQIVND (reference sequence). With 4 bases clipped from V and 10 bases from J, the junction kept 12 bases outside the gene matches. The CDR3 consists of 15 residues. CDR3: CASSTTPSGGAEQFF. CDR3 DNA sequence: TGTGCCAGTAGTACCACCCCAAGCGGGGGAGCAGAGCAGTTCTTC.

This clonotype was seen a few times. The chain employs TRBV5-6 and TRBJ1-5; D call uncertain. The germline CDR1 and CDR2 sequences are SGHDT and YYEEEE. Trimming took 1 base from V and 7 from J, leaving 15 bases between them. This CDR3 comprises 15 residues. CDR3 bases: TGTGCCAGCAGCTTGCGTGGGATGTCTCAACAGCCCCAGCATTTT. Translation gives CASSLRGMSQQPQHF. The entire variable domain, with the rest obtained from reference TRBV5-6 and TRBJ1-5, is as follows: DAGVTQSPTHLIKTRGQQVTLRCSPKSGHDTVSWYQQALGQGPQFIFQYYEEEERQRGNFPDRFSGHQFPNYSSELNVNALLLGDSALYLCASSLRGMSQQPQHFGDGTRLSIL.

This sequence joins TRBV7-8 and TRBJ1-6; a weak D match, TRBD1 (6 bases). CDR1 is SGHVS, CDR2 FQNEAQ, per germline. V was clipped by 1 base and J by 7 bases, with 8 bases between them. This CDR3 region has 14 residues. CDR3 DNA: TGTGCCAGCAGCTTAGGACAGGAAAATTCACCCCTCCACTTT. It is translated as CASSLGQENSPLHF. Supplemented by reference TRBV7-8 and TRBJ1-6, the full variable domain reads GAGVSQSPRYKVAKRGQDVALRCDPISGHVSLFWYQQALGQGPEFLTYFQNEAQLDKSGLPSDRFFAERPEGSVSTLKIQRTQQEDSAVYLCASSLGQENSPLHFGNGTRLTVT.

This clonotype has just a few counts. The CDR3 DNA is TGTGCCAGCAGTTTAAACAGCTACAATGAGCAGTTCTTC. This gives the protein CASSLNSYNEQFF. The chain employs TRBV27 and TRBJ2-1, with no clear D. Germline CDR1 reads MNHEY; CDR2 reads SMNVEV (reference sequence). The CDR3 is 13 residues long. V was pared by 2 bases and J by 3 bases, with 5 bases between.

This clonotype was recorded a few times. This rearrangement joins TRBV20-1 to TRBJ1-1, with D perhaps TRBD1 (5 bases). Deletions cut 2 bases from V and 1 base from J, with 14 bases between. CDR3 length equals 15 residues. Germline V gene lookup returns CDR1 DFQATT and CDR2 SNEGSKA (reference sequence). The CDR3 coding sequence is TGCAGTGCTAGACTGCCAGGGTATGCGAACACTGAAGCTTTCTTT. Amino acids: CSARLPGYANTEAFF.

The CDR3 is CASSRSDYGYTF. DNA for the CDR3: TGTGCCAGCAGCCGAAGCGACTATGGCTACACCTTC. This sequence joins TRBV5-6 and TRBJ1-2; no clear D gene. In germline, CDR1 is SGHDT, CDR2 YYEEEE. Deletions cut 4 bases from V and 3 bases from J, with 7 bases between. The CDR3 runs 12 residues.

In its sample, this clonotype was seen a few times. V gene TRBV9 combines with J gene TRBJ2-7; D may be TRBD1 (5 bases). CDR1 is SGDLS, CDR2 YYNGEE, per germline. CDR3 length: 14 amino acids. V lost 1 base and J 2 bases, leaving 10 bases between the germline ends. The CDR3 DNA reads TGTGCCAGCAGCGTAAGGCAGGGCGCCTACGAGCAGTACTTC. It translates to CASSVRQGAYEQYF. Variable domain in full (rest from reference TRBV9 and TRBJ2-7): DSGVTQTPKHLITATGQRVTLRCSPRSGDLSVYWYQQSLDQGLQFLIQYYNGEERAKGNILERFSAQQFPDLHSELNLSSLELGDSALYFCASSVRQGAYEQYFGPGTRLTVT.

The table lists this clonotype with many counts. J is TRBJ2-7 and V is TRBV5-1; D is uncertain. Germline V gene lookup returns CDR1 SGHRS and CDR2 YFSETQ. The CDR3 is 13 amino acids. Trimming stripped 0 bases from V and 3 bases from J, with 7 bases between. The CDR3 sequence is CASSLGNSYEQYF. DNA of the CDR3: TGCGCCAGCAGCTTGGGGAACAGCTACGAGCAGTACTTC.

This clonotype was found many times. This chain joins TRBV10-1 and TRBJ1-1; D unresolved. CDR3 length equals 13 residues. Per the germline V gene, CDR1 is WNHNN and CDR2 is SYGVQD (reference sequence). Trimming cost V 6 bases and J 1 base, with 9 bases left between them. CDR3 loop: CASREGPNTEAFF. The CDR3 bases are TGCGCCAGCAGAGAAGGCCCGAACACTGAAGCTTTCTTT.

This clonotype has at least ten counts. The chain employs TRBV11-2 and TRBJ2-7; the D gene is possibly TRBD1 (6 bases). The CDR3 runs to 14 residues. Trimming shortened V by 4 bases and J by 2 bases, and 12 bases separated the two germline ends. The V gene's germline CDR1 is SGHAT and CDR2 FQNNGV. The CDR3 region is CASSSTGPPYEQYF. CDR3 coding DNA: TGTGCCAGCAGCTCGACAGGACCCCCCTACGAGCAGTACTTC.

Ten or more counts support this clonotype. The chain combines TRBV12-3 or TRBV12-4 with TRBJ2-3; D may be TRBD1 (6 bases). V shed 11 bases and J shed 1 base, with 13 bases lying between them. This CDR3 has 13 amino acids. CDR3 in amino acids: CAGGQGGTDTQYF. CDR3 DNA: TGTGCCGGGGGCCAGGGTGGCACAGATACGCAGTATTTT.

The V and J genes are TRBV10-2 and TRBJ1-6; TRBD1 agrees at 7 bases. The V gene's germline CDR1 is WSHSY and CDR2 SAAADI. The CDR3 sequence is 15 residues long. Trimming removed 6 bases from V and 7 bases from J; junction bases left unmatched: 9. The CDR3 is CASRGQFFENSPLHF. For the CDR3, the DNA is TGCGCCAGCAGGGGACAGTTTTTCGAGAATTCACCCCTCCACTTT.

There are a few counts of this clonotype. Germline is not matched at one junction end, which may reflect a read error. V and J are TRBV10-2 and TRBJ1-3; tentatively, D is TRBD1 (5 bases). The CDR3 has 16 residues. Per the germline V gene, CDR1 is WSHSY and CDR2 is SAAADI. CDR3 protein: CASSEIWGGSENTIYF. In nucleotides, the CDR3 is TGCGCCAGCAGTGAGATCTGGGGGGGATCTGAAAACACCATATATTTT.

This clonotype has a handful of counts. This chain uses TRBV9 with TRBJ1-2, with 7 positions matching TRBD1. The V gene end was trimmed by 0 bases and the J gene end by 3 bases; junction bases not matched to a gene: 2. Looked up from germline, CDR1 is SGDLS and CDR2 is YYNGEE. This CDR3 region has 14 residues. The CDR3: CASSVGQGDYGYTF. In DNA, the CDR3 is TGTGCCAGCAGCGTAGGTCAGGGGGACTATGGCTACACCTTC.

This clonotype appeared many times. The chain couples TRBV7-3 to TRBJ1-1; possibly TRBD1 for D (5 bases). This CDR3 region has 14 residues. In germline, CDR1 is SGHTA, CDR2 FQGTGA. Deletions cut 5 bases from V and 4 bases from J, with 14 bases between. CDR3 in DNA: TGTGCCAGCAGCCTTGTGGGGGTGACCACTGAAGCTTTCTTT. Amino acid sequence: CASSLVGVTTEAFF.

This clonotype was counted a few times. CDR3 sequence: CASSLNRGGIETQYF. The CDR3 DNA reads TGTGCCAGCAGCTTAAATCGGGGGGGCATTGAGACCCAGTACTTC. The chain uses TRBV7-2 and TRBJ2-5; 8 bases match TRBD2. The J segment lost 5 bases and the V segment lost 2 bases, leaving 7 bases of the junction unmatched. This CDR3 is 15 amino acids long. Germline CDR1 and CDR2: SGHTA and FQGNSA. The complete variable domain, with remaining parts taken from reference TRBV7-2 and TRBJ2-5, reads GAGVSQSPSNKVTEKGKDVELRCDPISGHTALYWYRQSLGQGLEFLIYFQGNSAPDKSGLPSDRFSAERTGGSVSTLTIQRTQQEDSAVYLCASSLNRGGIETQYFGPGTRLLVL.

This clonotype has ten or more counts. The chain carries TRBV6-5 and TRBJ1-2; tentatively, D is TRBD1 (6 bases). Trimming took off 1 base at V and 5 bases at J, with 8 bases between the two ends. The CDR3 is 13 amino acids. CDR1 MNHEY and CDR2 SVGAGI come from the germline V gene. CDR3 in DNA: TGTGCCAGCAGTTACTACAGGGTTTATGGCTACACCTTC. It encodes CASSYYRVYGYTF.

At least ten counts were recorded for this clonotype. The chain employs TRBV27 and TRBJ1-6; D is perhaps TRBD1 (5 bases). The germline V and J ends were trimmed by 8 bases and 6 bases, with 23 bases remaining between them. The CDR3 loop spans 17 amino acids. From germline, CDR1 is MNHEY and CDR2 SMNVEV (reference sequence). The CDR3 is CASRESRGYLTNSPLHF. The CDR3 DNA reads TGTGCCAGCCGGGAATCTAGGGGCTATCTCACTAATTCACCCCTCCACTTT.

The CDR3 DNA reads TGTGCCAGCAGCCAAGACGACCAAGAGACCCAGTACTTC. Its translation is CASSQDDQETQYF. V and J are TRBV4-2 and TRBJ2-5; unclear D gene. The V and J ends lost 0 bases and 0 bases respectively, with 2 bases between them. This CDR3 is 13 amino acids long. Per germline, CDR1 LGHNA and CDR2 YNFKEQ.